Below, 30 T cell receptor beta chains from the same sample are listed, as sequenced in a study of cytomegalovirus exposure and HLA in healthy donors. 60 Vbeta and 13 Jbeta primers were used in PCR. Profiled with immunoSEQ multiplex PCR; TCRdb holds only in-frame clones, not every one. The sample gives about 90,000 clones, around 80% of which show up once; around 0.63% is in the top ten. What was sequenced was PBMCs. All receptors derive from a young man in good health and CMV-seronegative.

This clone was picked up one time. This chain connects TRBV5-4 to TRBJ2-5; no firm D call. Germline V gene sequence: CDR1 SGHNT, CDR2 YYREEE (reference sequence). V shed 2 bases and J shed 0 bases, with 20 bases lying between them. This CDR3 spans 18 amino acids. CDR3 coding DNA: TGTGCCAGCAGCTTAATCACTGGGCCCTTACAAAACCAAGAGACCCAGTACTTC. Residues: CASSLITGPLQNQETQYF.

Only a few counts were recorded for this clone. The V and J genes are TRBV2 and TRBJ1-6; unclear D gene. The CDR3 runs to 13 residues. Trimming took off 9 bases at V and 8 bases at J, with 14 bases between the two ends. The germline gives CDR1 SNHLY, CDR2 FYNNEI. For the CDR3, the DNA is TGTGCCAGTAATCCCCGGGGTGATTCACCCCTCCACTTT. Protein: CASNPRGDSPLHF.

This rearrangement joins TRBV9 to TRBJ1-1; D is perhaps TRBD1 (5 bases). The germline CDR1 and CDR2 sequences are SGDLS and YYNGEE. The CDR3 contains 15 residues. Between the trimmed V and J ends, which lost 4 bases and 5 bases, there was a span of 18 bases. The chain's CDR3 is CASSPHEPGGTEAFF. Written as DNA, the CDR3 is TGTGCCAGCAGCCCACACGAACCCGGGGGGACTGAAGCTTTCTTT. Looking up the rest from reference TRBV9 and TRBJ1-1 gives the full variable domain: DSGVTQTPKHLITATGQRVTLRCSPRSGDLSVYWYQQSLDQGLQFLIQYYNGEERAKGNILERFSAQQFPDLHSELNLSSLELGDSALYFCASSPHEPGGTEAFFGQGTRLTVV.

This rearrangement joins TRBV11-2 to TRBJ2-6; unclear D gene. Per the germline V gene, CDR1 is SGHAT and CDR2 is FQNNGV. Trimming stripped 0 bases from V and 0 bases from J, with 3 bases between. The CDR3 is 15 residues long. CDR3 coding DNA: TGTGCCAGCAGCTTAGATCTCTCTGGGGCCAACGTCCTGACTTTC. Translation: CASSLDLSGANVLTF.

The V call is TRBV7-3, the J call TRBJ2-5, with 12 nucleotides matching TRBD2. Trimming at V came to 5 bases and at J to 1 base, leaving 2 bases not matched to a gene. In germline, CDR1 is SGHTA, CDR2 FQGTGA. This CDR3 spans 15 amino acids. The CDR3 nucleotides are TGTGCCAGCAGCCGGACTAGCGGGGTCCAAGAGACCCAGTACTTC. Translated: CASSRTSGVQETQYF.

This chain joins TRBV5-8 and TRBJ1-3; a possible D gene is TRBD1 (6 bases). Germline V gene sequence: CDR1 SGHTS, CDR2 YDEGEE. With 0 bases removed from V and 2 bases from J, the gap between germline ends came to 15 bases. The CDR3 covers 17 residues. The CDR3 DNA is TGTGCCAGCAGCTTGGAACTTACAGGGTTGGCTGGAAACACCATATATTTT. This codes for CASSLELTGLAGNTIYF.

A single count supports this clone. The chain has TRBV5-5 and TRBJ1-1; 10 bases align to TRBD1. CDR1 SGHKS and CDR2 YYEKEE come from the germline V gene (reference sequence). CDR3 length: 16 amino acids. V shed 3 bases, J shed 10 bases, and the junction held 15 bases outside the gene matches. Here the CDR3 reads CASSSPTGQGTGGAFF. CDR3 in DNA: TGTGCCAGCAGCTCCCCGACGGGACAGGGGACGGGAGGAGCTTTCTTT.

This clone was seen only a few times. The genes are TRBV4-1 and TRBJ1-1; 7 nucleotides line up with TRBD1. CDR1 and CDR2 (germline): MGHRA, YSYEKL. This CDR3 spans 16 amino acids. J lost 0 bases, V lost 4 bases, and 8 bases had no gene match. The CDR3: CASSLFSGGLNTEAFF. As DNA, the CDR3 is TGCGCCAGCAGCCTCTTTTCAGGGGGGCTGAACACTGAAGCTTTCTTT.

This chain joins TRBV29-1 and TRBJ1-2, with TRBD1 matching 9 bases. The germline V gene encodes CDR1 SQVTM and CDR2 ANQGSEA. The CDR3 consists of 15 residues. Unmatched junction bases numbered 11, after V lost 5 bases and J lost 4 bases. In DNA, the CDR3 is TGCAGCGTTCCTCGGGACAGGGTTCCAGGCTATGGCTACACCTTC. Translating it yields CSVPRDRVPGYGYTF.

J is TRBJ1-4 and V is TRBV7-2, with 9 bases aligning to TRBD1. Germline lookup yields CDR1 SGHTA and CDR2 FQGNSA. J lost 8 bases, V lost 4 bases, and 5 bases had no gene match. The CDR3 sequence is 14 residues long. The CDR3 DNA follows: TGTGCCAGCAGCTCGACAGGGGGTCTAGAAAAACTGTTTTTT. Amino acids: CASSSTGGLEKLFF.

The genes are TRBV7-3 and TRBJ2-1; D remains unclear. The germline CDR1 and CDR2 sequences are SGHTA and FQGTGA. V was cut by 1 base and J by 8 bases, with 9 bases left in between. The CDR3 is 13 amino acids. Written as DNA, the CDR3 is TGTGCCAGCAGCTTAAGGCCAACCGATGAGCAGTTCTTC. The encoded protein is CASSLRPTDEQFF.

This clone was counted a single time. The chain carries TRBV6-5 and TRBJ1-2, with TRBD1 as a possible D gene (6 bases). Germline-derived CDR1 and CDR2 are MNHEY and SVGAGI. Trimming left V 8 bases short and J 9 bases short, with 13 bases between. The CDR3 has 11 residues. CDR3 DNA sequence: TGTGCCAGCGGAACAGGGCTGAGCTACACCTTC. Its protein is CASGTGLSYTF.

The chain recombines TRBV5-1 with TRBJ1-3; TRBD1 agrees at 7 bases. Trimming at V came to 4 bases and at J to 0 bases, leaving 1 base not matched to a gene. This CDR3 contains 14 residues. Germline V gene data show CDR1 as SGHRS and CDR2 as YFSETQ. CDR3 amino acids: CASSDRASGNTIYF. The CDR3 nucleotides read TGCGCCAGCAGCGACAGGGCCTCTGGAAACACCATATATTTT.

The rearrangement joins TRBV9 to TRBJ2-1, with 8 positions matching TRBD2. The ends lost 3 bases at V and 10 bases at J; junction bases unmatched: 12. CDR3 length: 15 amino acids. CDR1 is SGDLS, CDR2 YYNGEE, per germline. The CDR3 DNA reads as TGTGCCAGCAGCGCGACGGGGGGGCTTCTGGTAGAGCAGTTCTTC. Translated: CASSATGGLLVEQFF.

This clone turned up a few times. V is TRBV27 and J is TRBJ1-1, with D perhaps TRBD1 (5 bases). The length of the CDR3 is 15 residues. Germline V gives CDR1 MNHEY, CDR2 SMNVEV (reference sequence). Trimming left V 4 bases short and J 1 base short, with 13 bases between. The chain's CDR3 is CASSSPPGSNTEAFF. In nucleotides, the CDR3 is TGTGCCAGCAGTTCACCCCCAGGGTCGAACACTGAAGCTTTCTTT.

The chain joins TRBV4-3 to TRBJ2-1; D ambiguous. Trimming removed 3 bases at V and 7 bases at J, with 10 bases between. The length of the CDR3 is 13 residues. Germline CDR1 LGHNA, CDR2 YSLEER. For the CDR3, the DNA is TGCGCCAGCAGCCACGGAGTCGGGAATGAGCAGTTCTTC. It yields the protein CASSHGVGNEQFF.

The chain uses TRBV7-9 and TRBJ1-2; no clear D gene. The CDR3 loop spans 15 amino acids. V dropped 4 bases and J dropped 3 bases, with 15 bases sitting between them. Looked up from germline, CDR1 is SEHNR and CDR2 is FQNEAQ (reference sequence). CDR3 residues: CASSSLAKAYYGYTF. The CDR3 nucleotides are TGTGCCAGCAGCTCACTAGCGAAGGCTTACTATGGCTACACCTTC.

This chain uses TRBV5-4 with TRBJ2-3; the match to TRBD1 covers 7 bases. The germline V gene has CDR1 SGHNT and CDR2 YYREEE (reference sequence). V lost 2 bases to trimming and J lost 5 bases; unmatched junction nucleotides: 8. The CDR3 covers 15 residues. CDR3 amino acids: CASSFYTGERDTQYF. The CDR3 coding sequence is TGTGCCAGCAGCTTTTACACAGGGGAACGAGATACGCAGTATTTT.

This clone occurred a few times. This sequence joins TRBV6-5 and TRBJ2-7, with D maybe TRBD2 (6 bases). This CDR3 is 14 amino acids long. In germline, CDR1 is MNHEY, CDR2 SVGAGI. The germline V and J ends were trimmed by 4 bases and 7 bases, with 17 bases remaining between them. The DNA of the CDR3 is TGTGCCAGCAGTTTTAAGGAGGGTGGAAGTGAGCAGTACTTC. Translation: CASSFKEGGSEQYF.

The chain links TRBV7-2 to TRBJ2-5; perhaps TRBD1 as D (6 bases). V dropped 4 bases and J dropped 5 bases, with 17 bases sitting between them. CDR3 length: 15 amino acids. Germline CDR1 and CDR2: SGHTA and FQGNSA. The CDR3, as DNA: TGTGCCAGCAGCTCCGCGACAGGAGTCCGGGAGACCCAGTACTTC. As protein: CASSSATGVRETQYF.

The rearrangement uses TRBV9 and TRBJ2-7, with 7 positions matching TRBD2. The length of the CDR3 is 15 residues. CDR1 and CDR2 (germline): SGDLS, YYNGEE. The junction had 11 bases not matched to a gene; V was cut back by 4 bases and J by 4 bases. In nucleotides, the CDR3 is TGTGCCAGCAGCCGGGGGGTAGGAAGTGTTTACGAGCAGTACTTC. Protein sequence: CASSRGVGSVYEQYF.

The chain couples TRBV27 to TRBJ2-2, with D maybe TRBD2 (5 bases). With 8 bases removed from V and 6 bases from J, the gap between germline ends came to 10 bases. Germline assignment: CDR1 MNHEY and CDR2 SMNVEV (reference sequence). This CDR3 spans 12 amino acids. Here the CDR3 reads CASRRVPGELFF. DNA for the CDR3: TGTGCCAGCCGGCGGGTTCCCGGGGAGCTGTTTTTT.

This chain joins TRBV12-5 and TRBJ2-3; D is unresolved. This CDR3 is built from 12 residues. The germline CDR1 and CDR2 sequences are LGHNT and FRNRAP. V lost 3 bases, J lost 6 bases, and 7 bases lay in between. The CDR3: CASGFVRDTQYF. The CDR3 DNA reads as TGTGCTAGTGGTTTTGTCCGGGATACGCAGTATTTT.

V is TRBV6-4 and J is TRBJ1-2; 7 positions match TRBD1. Germline CDR1 reads MRHNA; CDR2 reads SNTAGT. This CDR3 is built from 15 residues. With 3 bases clipped from V and 0 bases from J, the junction kept 4 bases outside the gene matches. DNA for the CDR3: TGTGCCAGCAGTGAGGACAGGACCTCTAACTATGGCTACACCTTC. Amino acids: CASSEDRTSNYGYTF.

This clone was counted between two and nine times. The V gene is TRBV6-6, the J gene TRBJ1-1; D is perhaps TRBD1 (5 bases). Trimming took 2 bases from V and 0 from J, leaving 10 bases between them. Germline V gene sequence: CDR1 MNHNY, CDR2 SVGAGI (reference sequence). The CDR3 is 15 residues long. This CDR3 is CASSYPGQLNTEAFF. CDR3 nucleotide sequence: TGTGCCAGCAGTTACCCCGGACAATTGAACACTGAAGCTTTCTTT.

V usage is TRBV19 and J usage is TRBJ1-2, with a weak D call TRBD1 (6 bases). CDR1 is LNHDA, CDR2 SQIVND, per germline (reference sequence). V shed 6 bases and J shed 4 bases, with 9 bases lying between them. The CDR3 runs to 12 residues. CDR3 coding DNA: TGTGCCAGTAGAGGGGGGGTCTATGGCTACACCTTC. The encoded protein is CASRGGVYGYTF.

V is TRBV5-5 and J is TRBJ2-7; TRBD2 matches at 10 bases. Per germline, CDR1 SGHKS and CDR2 YYEKEE (reference sequence). This CDR3 is built from 14 residues. V dropped 3 bases and J dropped 4; count of bases not matched to a gene: 4. Here the CDR3 reads CASSSSSGSYEQYV. The CDR3 nucleotides are TGTGCCAGCAGCTCTTCTAGCGGGAGTTACGAGCAGTACGTC.

This clone was observed a single time. The chain links TRBV19 to TRBJ2-5; TRBD1 agrees at 7 bases. The CDR3 is made up of 16 amino acids. Germline CDR1 is LNHDA and CDR2 is SQIVND (reference sequence). Unmatched junction bases numbered 9, after V lost 2 bases and J lost 3 bases. The CDR3 is CASSIWENRGEETQYF. DNA for the CDR3: TGTGCCAGTAGTATATGGGAGAACAGGGGTGAAGAGACCCAGTACTTC.

This chain connects TRBV6-4 to TRBJ1-1; possibly TRBD1 for D (5 bases). V lost 2 bases to trimming and J lost 5 bases, with 18 bases between them. Per germline, CDR1 MRHNA and CDR2 SNTAGT. The CDR3 length is 16 residues. The CDR3 coding sequence is TGTGCCAGCAGTGACCCCAAGGGACCCGGGGGGACTGAAGCTTTCTTT. Translated: CASSDPKGPGGTEAFF.

The chain carries TRBV27 and TRBJ1-6; D gene ambiguous. CDR3 length: 15 residues. CDR1 and CDR2 from the germline V gene are MNHEY and SMNVEV (reference sequence). Trimming took 5 bases from V and 3 from J, leaving 11 bases between them. The CDR3 bases are TGTGCCAGCAGTCCCCCCCAGAACTATAATTCACCCCTCCACTTT. This encodes CASSPPQNYNSPLHF.